This T cell receptor beta chain was sequenced in a study of blood T cells in healthy people across ages. Findings and limits, study-wide: Donor CMV status, an unknown factor, possibly confounded changes in expanded clonotypes. The study regarded diversity estimates from one million T cells as underestimates.

For the second PCR, which ran for about 7 to 11 cycles, a sample-barcoded 5' primer and a J-beta primer mix were used. Via MiXCR, TCRdb re-called the 5' RACE reads, giving one row per CDR3 protein. Of around 1,800,000 distinct CDR3 sequences in the sample, about 39% were seen once. Trimming removed 1 base from V and 4 bases from J; junction bases left unmatched: 2. CDR1 is SGHVS, CDR2 FNYEAQ, per germline. This CDR3 has 15 amino acids. As concerns this clonotype: Its cognate antigen is unknown.

A minimum of 5 micrograms of total RNA was extracted per sample. This clonotype was sampled from a human donor in good health. The V call is TRBV7-6, the J call TRBJ1-5; 9 nucleotides align to TRBD1. Sequencing input: blood. The DNA of the CDR3 is TGTGCCAGCAGCTTAGGGGACAGGGTTAATCAGCCCCAGCATTTT. It yields the protein CASSLGDRVNQPQHF. The full variable domain, rest sourced from reference TRBV7-6 and TRBJ1-5, is GAGVSQSPRYKVTKRGQDVALRCDPISGHVSLYWYRQALGQGPEFLTYFNYEAQQDKSGLPNDRFSAERPEGSISTLTIQRTEQRDSAMYRCASSLGDRVNQPQHFGDGTRLSIL.